A single count supports the clone carrying this T cell receptor beta chain. As yet, its antigen is unknown. Clinicians diagnosed using symptoms, serum thyroxine, TRAb, thyroid ultrasound and orbital computed tomography. Amplification from RNA transcripts yielded the TCR beta CDR3 regions. Following a first-round RT-PCR that used HTBI primers, a second-round multiplex PCR was carried out. TCRdb itself ran the multiplex PCR reads through MiXCR, one entry per CDR3 protein. The repertoire includes around 1,000,000 distinct CDR3 sequences, about two fifths of them detected once, and roughly 11% sits in the top ten. This record comes from a study of Graves' ophthalmopathy and Graves' hyperthyroidism. Per germline, CDR1 SGHTA and CDR2 FQGTGA. The CDR3 covers 16 residues. Trimming cost V 5 bases and J 0 bases; bases outside gene matches: 5. Study-wide points: Appearing in blood as well were most expanded thyroid clonotypes above 0.001 frequency.

Sequenced input: peripheral blood or thyroid tissue (not recorded which). The receptor was isolated from an adult man with Graves' hyperthyroidism. The rearrangement uses TRBV7-3 and TRBJ2-3; 10 positions agree with TRBD1. The CDR3 DNA follows: TGTGCCAGCAGCGCTTGGACAGGGGGAAGCACAGATACGCAGTATTTT. Its translation: CASSAWTGGSTDTQYF. Complete variable domain (other parts from reference TRBV7-3 and TRBJ2-3): GAGVSQTPSNKVTEKGKYVELRCDPISGHTALYWYRQSLGQGPEFLIYFQGTGAADDSGLPNDRFFAVRPEGSVSTLKIQRTERGDSAVYLCASSAWTGGSTDTQYFGPGTRLTVL.